This T cell receptor (beta chain) was captured by sequencing in a study of blood T cell repertoires in COVID-19 (dated by TCRdb to the early 2020s). General notes on the study: The collaborator samples originated in the United States, Italy and Spain and spanned the acute and convalescent phases of COVID-19. The repertoires were released in a freely available public database meant as a resource for research on the immune response to SARS-CoV-2. The dataset comprised deeply sampled blood TCRbeta repertoires from subjects exposed to, actively infected with, or recovered from COVID-19. HLA class I and class II types, where available, came from metadata supplied by the sample provider rather than from assay-based typing. Samples were obtained from the ongoing ImmuneRACE study (first 160 participants) and from roughly 1,300 subjects provided by 6 global collaborators. The material from the prospective study consisted of cDNA or gDNA derived from T cells, B-cell-depleted T cells, or PBMCs. The sample metadata nearly always contained a de-identified subject ID, COVID-19 status, age in years and sex. Broad study findings and their caveats: Clinical and demographic metadata were provided uncurated, with the amount varying by source and participant.

TCRbeta CDR3 regions were amplified from genomic DNA using the immunoSEQ Assay, a bias-controlled multiplex PCR. The authors' pipeline ran thus. Within the assay, amplification of reference gene primers was used to estimate how many nucleated cells each sample contained. To quantify the absolute abundance of each unique TCRbeta CDR3 rearrangement, sequence reads were collapsed and filtered. Productive Simpson clonality was computed per sample as the square root of Simpson's diversity index over productive rearrangements. Held by TCRdb, this immuneACCESS table contains in-frame sequences only and omits some clones. Under half of the omission traces to an unresolved V gene where checked; the cause of the rest is unknown. The V and J calls and clone size were taken over from that table, and D and trimming were inferred from the DNA. The sample contains a few hundred thousand clones, about 88% of them found a single time. Of the sample, 8.3% is held by the ten largest clones.

In the prospective study, participants were roughly 18 to 95 years old, resided in approximately 25 geographic areas of the United States, and were enrolled through a virtual design. Cohort assignment in the prospective study relied on participant-reported clinical history from a screening survey and a study questionnaire. Recovered participants in ImmuneRACE Cohort 3 were defined by two consecutive negative NP/OP PCR tests, clearance by a healthcare professional, or resolution of symptoms. In the prospective study, mobile phlebotomists collected whole blood, serum and a nasopharyngeal or oropharyngeal swab from each participant. Prospective study participants could optionally give additional blood draws and questionnaires over a 2-month period. Before DNA extraction, prospective study blood samples were shipped either frozen or at room temperature. The CDR1 and CDR2 encoded by the germline V gene are SQVTM and ANQGSEA. Here V drops 7 bases and J drops 5 bases, and the junction holds 10 bases not matched to any gene. Inclusive of the bounding cysteine and phenylalanine, the CDR3 is 14 residues long. The entry retains the CDR3 DNA only, 42 bases that are in frame from base 1.

As concerns this clone: Its recognized antigen is unknown. Base qualities are not recorded, but no much larger clone differs from it by a single base.

Recombination connected TRBV29-1 to TRBJ2-1, with TRBD2 identical over 8 junction bases. This TCR derives from a woman aged 55-75 years who had recovered from COVID-19. Sequencing was carried out using PBMCs or T cells enriched from blood (not recorded which). Read as DNA, the sequence is TGCAGCGCCCCCCATAGCGGGGCCCACAATGAGCAGTTCTTC. Its protein is CSAPHSGAHNEQFF.